The clone carrying this T cell receptor beta chain was detected only a few times. A junction boundary mismatches the germline segment, possibly from a read error. This record comes from a study of cytomegalovirus exposure and HLA in healthy donors. Germline V gene data show CDR1 as SEHNR and CDR2 as FQNEAQ (reference sequence). The CDR3 runs to 16 residues. The primer mix had 60 Vbeta and 13 Jbeta primers. The assay was immunoSEQ multiplex PCR, and TCRdb's table has in-frame clones only and misses some. The sample lists under 250,000 clones; around 81% were seen once. V is TRBV7-9 and J is TRBJ1-5; 9 nucleotides line up with TRBD1. This receptor was obtained from a woman aged 60-75 years in good health and CMV-seropositive. The sequenced material came from PBMCs. CDR3 sequence reads: CSSSPMDRGPYQPQHF. CDR3 nucleotides: TGTTCCAGCAGCCCAATGGACAGGGGTCCCTATCAGCCCCAGCATTTT.